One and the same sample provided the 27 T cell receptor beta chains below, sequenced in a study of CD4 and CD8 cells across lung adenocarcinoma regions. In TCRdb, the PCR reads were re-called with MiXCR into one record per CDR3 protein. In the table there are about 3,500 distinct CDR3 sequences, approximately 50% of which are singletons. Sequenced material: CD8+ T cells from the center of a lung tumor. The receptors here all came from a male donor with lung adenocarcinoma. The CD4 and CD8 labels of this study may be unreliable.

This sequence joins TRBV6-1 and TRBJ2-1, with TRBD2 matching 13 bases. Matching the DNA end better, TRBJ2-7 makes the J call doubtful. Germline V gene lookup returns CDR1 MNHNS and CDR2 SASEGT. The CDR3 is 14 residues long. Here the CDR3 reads CASTGLAGVTEQYF. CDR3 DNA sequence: TGTGCCAGCACTGGACTAGCGGGAGTAACCGAGCAGTACTTC.

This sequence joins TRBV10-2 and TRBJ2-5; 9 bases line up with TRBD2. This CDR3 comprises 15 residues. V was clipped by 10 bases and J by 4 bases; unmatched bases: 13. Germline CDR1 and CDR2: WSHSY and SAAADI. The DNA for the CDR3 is TGCGCCACCCTATGGGGAGCGGGAGGCGGAGAGACCCAGTACTTC. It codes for CATLWGAGGGETQYF.

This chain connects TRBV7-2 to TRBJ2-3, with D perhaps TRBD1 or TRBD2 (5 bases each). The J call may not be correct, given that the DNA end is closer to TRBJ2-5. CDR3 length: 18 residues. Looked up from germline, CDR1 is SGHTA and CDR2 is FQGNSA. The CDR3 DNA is TGTGCCAGCAGCTTAGGGAGACTCGCGGGCCGGGACCTAGACACCCAGTACTTC. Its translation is CASSLGRLAGRDLDTQYF.

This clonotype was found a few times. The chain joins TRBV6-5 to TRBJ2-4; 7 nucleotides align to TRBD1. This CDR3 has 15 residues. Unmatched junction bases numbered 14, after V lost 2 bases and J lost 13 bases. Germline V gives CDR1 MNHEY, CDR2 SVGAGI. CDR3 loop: CASSYGGQAFSEQYF. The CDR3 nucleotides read TGTGCCAGCAGTTACGGCGGACAGGCCTTCAGTGAGCAGTACTTC.

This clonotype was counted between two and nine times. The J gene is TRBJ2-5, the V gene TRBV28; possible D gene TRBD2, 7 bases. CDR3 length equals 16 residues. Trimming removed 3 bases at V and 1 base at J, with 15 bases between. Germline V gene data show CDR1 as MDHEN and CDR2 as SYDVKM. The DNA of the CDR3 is TGTGCCAGCAGTTTCCCGGGGGGCAGGGGCCAAGAGACCCAGTACTTC. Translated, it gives CASSFPGGRGQETQYF.

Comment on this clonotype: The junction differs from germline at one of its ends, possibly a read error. The CDR3 reads CVSSESRGQVETQYF. CDR3 DNA: TGCGTCAGCAGTGAGTCTCGGGGACAAGTGGAGACCCAGTACTTC. The V gene is TRBV10-2, the J gene TRBJ2-1; maybe TRBD1 (6 bases). TRBJ2-5 matches the DNA end more closely, so the J call is doubtful. The CDR3 is made up of 15 amino acids. Germline loops: CDR1 WSHSY, CDR2 SAAADI.

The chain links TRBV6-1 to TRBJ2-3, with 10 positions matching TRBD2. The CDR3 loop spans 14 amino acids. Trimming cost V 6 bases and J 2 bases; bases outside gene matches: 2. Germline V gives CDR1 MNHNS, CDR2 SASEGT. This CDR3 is CASRSGRATDTQYF. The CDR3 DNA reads TGTGCCAGCAGGAGCGGGAGGGCCACAGATACGCAGTATTTT.

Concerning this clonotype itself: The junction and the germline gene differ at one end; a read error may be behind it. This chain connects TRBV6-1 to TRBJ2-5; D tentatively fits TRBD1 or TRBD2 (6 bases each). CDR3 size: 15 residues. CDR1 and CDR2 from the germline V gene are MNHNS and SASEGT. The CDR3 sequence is CARGIGGRDQETQYF. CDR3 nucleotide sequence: TGTGCCAGGGGGATCGGGGGCCGTGACCAAGAGACGCAGTACTTC.

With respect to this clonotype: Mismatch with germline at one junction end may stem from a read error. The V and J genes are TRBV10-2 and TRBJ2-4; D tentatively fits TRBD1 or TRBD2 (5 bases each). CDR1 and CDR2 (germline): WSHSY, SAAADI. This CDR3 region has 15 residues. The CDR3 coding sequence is TGCGCCAGCAGTGTCGGGGCAGTGGGCCAAAACATGCAGTATTTC. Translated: CASSVGAVGQNMQYF.

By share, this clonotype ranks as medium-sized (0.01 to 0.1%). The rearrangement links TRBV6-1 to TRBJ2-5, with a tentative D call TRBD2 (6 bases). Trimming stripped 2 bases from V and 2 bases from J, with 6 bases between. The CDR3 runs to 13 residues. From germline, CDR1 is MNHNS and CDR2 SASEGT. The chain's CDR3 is CASSEREQETQYF. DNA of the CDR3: TGTGCCAGCAGTGAACGGGAGCAAGAGACCCAGTACTTC.

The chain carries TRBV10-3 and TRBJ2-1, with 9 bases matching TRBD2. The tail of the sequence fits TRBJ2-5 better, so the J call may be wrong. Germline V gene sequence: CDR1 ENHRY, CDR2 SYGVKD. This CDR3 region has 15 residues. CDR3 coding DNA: TGTGCCATCAGTACGGCTAGCGGGATTAGGGAGACCCAGTACTTC. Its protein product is CAISTASGIRETQYF.

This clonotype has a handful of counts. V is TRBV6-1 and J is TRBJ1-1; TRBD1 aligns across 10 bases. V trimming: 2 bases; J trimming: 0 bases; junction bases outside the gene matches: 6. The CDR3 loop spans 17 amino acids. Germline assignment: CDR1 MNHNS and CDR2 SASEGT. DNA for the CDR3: TGTGCCAGCAGTGAAAAAGGGGGACAGGGGTTGAACACTGAAGCTTTCTTT. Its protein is CASSEKGGQGLNTEAFF.

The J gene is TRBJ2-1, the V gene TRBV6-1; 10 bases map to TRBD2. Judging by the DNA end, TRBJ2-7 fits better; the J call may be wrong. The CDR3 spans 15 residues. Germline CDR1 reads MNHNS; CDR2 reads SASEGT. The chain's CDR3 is CASSKGLAVYNEQYF. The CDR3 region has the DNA TGTGCCAGCAGTAAAGGACTAGCGGTCTACAATGAGCAGTACTTC.

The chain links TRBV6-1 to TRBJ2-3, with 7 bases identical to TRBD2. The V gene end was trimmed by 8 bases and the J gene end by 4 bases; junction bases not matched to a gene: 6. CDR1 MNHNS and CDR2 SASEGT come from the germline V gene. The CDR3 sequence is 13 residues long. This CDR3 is CASGLVPPDTQYF. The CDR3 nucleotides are TGTGCCAGCGGACTAGTTCCCCCAGATACGCAGTATTTT.

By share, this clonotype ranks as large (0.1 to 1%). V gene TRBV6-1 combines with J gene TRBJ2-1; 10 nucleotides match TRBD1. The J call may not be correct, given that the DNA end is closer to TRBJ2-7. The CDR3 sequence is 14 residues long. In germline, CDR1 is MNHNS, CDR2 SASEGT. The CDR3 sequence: CASNQDRGSYEQYF. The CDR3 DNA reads TGTGCCAGCAACCAGGACAGGGGGAGCTACGAGCAGTACTTC.

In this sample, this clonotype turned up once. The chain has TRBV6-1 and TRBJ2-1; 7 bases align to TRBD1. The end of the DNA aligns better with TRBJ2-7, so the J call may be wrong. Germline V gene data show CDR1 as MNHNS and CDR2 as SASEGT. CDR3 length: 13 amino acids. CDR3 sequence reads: CASSRTGPYEQYF. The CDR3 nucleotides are TGTGCCAGCAGCCGGACAGGCCCCTACGAGCAGTACTTC.

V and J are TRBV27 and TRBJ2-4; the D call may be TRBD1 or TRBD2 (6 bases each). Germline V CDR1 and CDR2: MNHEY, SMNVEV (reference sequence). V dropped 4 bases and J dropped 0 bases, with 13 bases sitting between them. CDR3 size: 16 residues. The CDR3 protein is CASSSPGAGAKNIQYF. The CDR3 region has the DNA TGTGCCAGCAGTTCACCGGGGGCGGGAGCCAAAAACATTCAGTACTTC.

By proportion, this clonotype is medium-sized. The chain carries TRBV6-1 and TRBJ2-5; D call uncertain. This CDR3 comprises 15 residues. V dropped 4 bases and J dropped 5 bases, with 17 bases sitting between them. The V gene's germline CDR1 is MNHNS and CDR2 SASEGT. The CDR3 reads CASSGAYTYGETQYF. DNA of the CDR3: TGTGCCAGCAGTGGAGCCTATACGTATGGGGAGACCCAGTACTTC.

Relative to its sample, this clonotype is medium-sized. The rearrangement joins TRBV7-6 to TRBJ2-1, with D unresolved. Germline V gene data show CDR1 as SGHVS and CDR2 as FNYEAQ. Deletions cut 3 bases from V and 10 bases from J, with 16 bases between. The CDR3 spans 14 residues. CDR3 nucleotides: TGTGCCAGCAGCTTCGGATTTCCCGCCTACGAGCAGTTCTTC. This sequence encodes CASSFGFPAYEQFF.

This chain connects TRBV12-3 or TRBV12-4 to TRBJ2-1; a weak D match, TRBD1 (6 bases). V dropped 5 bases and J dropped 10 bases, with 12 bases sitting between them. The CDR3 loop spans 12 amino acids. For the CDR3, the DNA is TGTGCCAGCAGTCCCAGGGGTTGGGAGCAGTTCTTC. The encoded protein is CASSPRGWEQFF.

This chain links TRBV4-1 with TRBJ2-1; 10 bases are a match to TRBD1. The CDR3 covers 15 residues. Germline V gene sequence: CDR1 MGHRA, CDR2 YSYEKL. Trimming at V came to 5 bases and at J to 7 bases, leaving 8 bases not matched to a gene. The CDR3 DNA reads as TGCGCCAGCAGCTCGCCCGGGACAGGGGTGAATGAGCAGTTCTTC. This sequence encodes CASSSPGTGVNEQFF.

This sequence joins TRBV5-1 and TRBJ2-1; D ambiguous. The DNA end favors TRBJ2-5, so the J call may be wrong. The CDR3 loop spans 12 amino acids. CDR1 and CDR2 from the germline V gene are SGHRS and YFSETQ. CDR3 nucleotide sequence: TGCGCCAGCAGCTTGGTGGTGGGGACCCAGTACTTC. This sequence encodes CASSLVVGTQYF.

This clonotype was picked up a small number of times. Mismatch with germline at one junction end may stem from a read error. The CDR3 DNA is TGTGCCGGCAGTCCCCTGGATACGCAGTACTTT. Residues: CAGSPLDTQYF. The chain employs TRBV27 and TRBJ2-3; D call uncertain. Germline V lookup: CDR1 MNHEY, CDR2 SMNVEV (reference sequence). This CDR3 comprises 11 residues.

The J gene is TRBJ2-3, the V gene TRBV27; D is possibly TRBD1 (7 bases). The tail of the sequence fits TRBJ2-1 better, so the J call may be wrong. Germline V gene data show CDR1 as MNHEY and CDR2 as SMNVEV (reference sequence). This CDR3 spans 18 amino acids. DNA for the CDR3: TGTGCCAGCAGTCCGCGGGACAGACTTCTGTGGGGATACAATGAGCAGTTCTTC. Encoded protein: CASSPRDRLLWGYNEQFF.

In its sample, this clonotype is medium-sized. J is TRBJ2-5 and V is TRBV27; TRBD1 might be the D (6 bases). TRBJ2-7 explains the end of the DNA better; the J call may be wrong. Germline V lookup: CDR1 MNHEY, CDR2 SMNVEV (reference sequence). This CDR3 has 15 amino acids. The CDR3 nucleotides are TGTGCCAGCAGTTTAAGCAGGGGCTCGAGGATCGAGCAGTACTTC. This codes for CASSLSRGSRIEQYF.

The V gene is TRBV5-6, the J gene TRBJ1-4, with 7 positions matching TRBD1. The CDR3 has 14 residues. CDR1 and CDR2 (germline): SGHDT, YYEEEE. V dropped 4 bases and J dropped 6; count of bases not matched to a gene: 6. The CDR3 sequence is CASSLGTVDEKLFF. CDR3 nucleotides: TGTGCCAGCAGCCTCGGGACAGTGGATGAAAAACTGTTTTTT.

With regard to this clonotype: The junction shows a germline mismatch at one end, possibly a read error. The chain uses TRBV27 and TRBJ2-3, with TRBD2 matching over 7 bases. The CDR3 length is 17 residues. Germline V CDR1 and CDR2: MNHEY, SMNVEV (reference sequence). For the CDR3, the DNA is TGTGCCAGCAGAGTTGGGGCTAGCGGCCGTGGCACAGATACCCAGTATTTC. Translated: CASRVGASGRGTDTQYF.